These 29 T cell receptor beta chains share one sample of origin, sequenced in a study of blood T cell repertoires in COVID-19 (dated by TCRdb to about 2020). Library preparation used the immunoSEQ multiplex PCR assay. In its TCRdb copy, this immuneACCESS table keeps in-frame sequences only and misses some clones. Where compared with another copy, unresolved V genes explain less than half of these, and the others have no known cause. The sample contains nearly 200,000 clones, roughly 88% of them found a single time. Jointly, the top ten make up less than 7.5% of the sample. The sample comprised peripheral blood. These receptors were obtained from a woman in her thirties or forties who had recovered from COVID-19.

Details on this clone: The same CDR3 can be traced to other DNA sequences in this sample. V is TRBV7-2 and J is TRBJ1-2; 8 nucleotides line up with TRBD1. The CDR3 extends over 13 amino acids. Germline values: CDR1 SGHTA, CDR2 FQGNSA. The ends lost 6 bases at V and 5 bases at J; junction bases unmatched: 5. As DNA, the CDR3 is TGTGCCAGCAGTTCAGGACAGGGTTATGGCTACACCTTC. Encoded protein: CASSSGQGYGYTF. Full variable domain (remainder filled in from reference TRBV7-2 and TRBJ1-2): GAGVSQSPSNKVTEKGKDVELRCDPISGHTALYWYRQSLGQGLEFLIYFQGNSAPDKSGLPSDRFSAERTGGSVSTLTIQRTQQEDSAVYLCASSSGQGYGYTFGSGTRLTVV.

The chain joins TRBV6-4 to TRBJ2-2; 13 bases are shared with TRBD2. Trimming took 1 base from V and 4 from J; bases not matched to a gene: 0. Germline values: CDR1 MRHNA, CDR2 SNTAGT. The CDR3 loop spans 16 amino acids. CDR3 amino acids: CASSDWTSGSTGELFF. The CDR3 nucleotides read TGTGCCAGCAGTGACTGGACTAGCGGGAGCACCGGGGAGCTGTTTTTT.

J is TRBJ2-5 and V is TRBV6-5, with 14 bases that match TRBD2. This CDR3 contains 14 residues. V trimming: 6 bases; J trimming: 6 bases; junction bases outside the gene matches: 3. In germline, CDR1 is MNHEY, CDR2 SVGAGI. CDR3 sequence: CASSGLAGGKTQYF. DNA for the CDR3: TGTGCCAGCAGCGGACTAGCGGGAGGAAAGACCCAGTACTTC.

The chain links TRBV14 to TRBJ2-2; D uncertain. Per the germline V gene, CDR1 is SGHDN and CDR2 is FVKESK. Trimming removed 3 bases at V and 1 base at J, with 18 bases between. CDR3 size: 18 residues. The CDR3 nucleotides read TGTGCCAGCAGCCAGTGGCCCACCCAACAGCAGAACACCGGGGAGCTGTTTTTT. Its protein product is CASSQWPTQQQNTGELFF. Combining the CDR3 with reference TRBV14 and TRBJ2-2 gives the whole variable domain EAGVTQFPSHSVIEKGQTVTLRCDPISGHDNLYWYRRVMGKEIKFLLHFVKESKQDESGMPNNRFLAERTGGTYSTLKVQPAELEDSGVYFCASSQWPTQQQNTGELFFGEGSRLTVL.

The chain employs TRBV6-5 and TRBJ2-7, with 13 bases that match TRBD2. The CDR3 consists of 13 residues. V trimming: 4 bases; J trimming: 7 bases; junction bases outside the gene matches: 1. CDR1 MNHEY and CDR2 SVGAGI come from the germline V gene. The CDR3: CASSSGLAGEQYF. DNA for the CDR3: TGTGCCAGCAGTTCGGGACTAGCGGGGGAGCAGTACTTC.

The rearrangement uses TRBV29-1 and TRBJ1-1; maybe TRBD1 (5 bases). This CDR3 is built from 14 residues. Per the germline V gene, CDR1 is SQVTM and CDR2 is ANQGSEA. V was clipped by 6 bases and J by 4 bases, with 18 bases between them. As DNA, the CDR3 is TGCAGCGTGCGCAGAGAAGGGGTATTCACTGAAGCTTTCTTT. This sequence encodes CSVRREGVFTEAFF.

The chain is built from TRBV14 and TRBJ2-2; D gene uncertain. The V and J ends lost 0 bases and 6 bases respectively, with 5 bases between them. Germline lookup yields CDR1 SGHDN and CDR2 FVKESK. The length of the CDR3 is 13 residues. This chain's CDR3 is CASSQERAGELFF. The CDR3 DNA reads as TGTGCCAGCAGCCAAGAAAGAGCCGGGGAGCTGTTTTTT.

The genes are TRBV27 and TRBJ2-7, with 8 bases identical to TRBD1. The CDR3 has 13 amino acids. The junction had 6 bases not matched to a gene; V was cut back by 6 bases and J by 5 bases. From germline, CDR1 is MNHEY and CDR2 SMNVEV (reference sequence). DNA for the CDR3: TGTGCCAGCAGCCAGGACAGGGTCGACGAGCAGTACTTC. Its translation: CASSQDRVDEQYF.

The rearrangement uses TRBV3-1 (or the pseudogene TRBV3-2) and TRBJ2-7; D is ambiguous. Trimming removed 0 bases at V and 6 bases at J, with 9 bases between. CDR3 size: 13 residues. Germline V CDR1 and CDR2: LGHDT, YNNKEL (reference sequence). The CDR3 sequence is CASSQESQSEQYF. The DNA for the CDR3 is TGTGCCAGCAGCCAAGAATCCCAGTCCGAGCAGTACTTC.

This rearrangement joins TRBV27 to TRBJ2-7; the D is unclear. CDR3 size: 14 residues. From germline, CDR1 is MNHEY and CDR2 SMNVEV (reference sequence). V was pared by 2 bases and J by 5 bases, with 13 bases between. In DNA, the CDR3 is TGTGCCAGCAGTTTAGAGGTGGGTAGCCACGAGCAGTACTTC. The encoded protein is CASSLEVGSHEQYF.

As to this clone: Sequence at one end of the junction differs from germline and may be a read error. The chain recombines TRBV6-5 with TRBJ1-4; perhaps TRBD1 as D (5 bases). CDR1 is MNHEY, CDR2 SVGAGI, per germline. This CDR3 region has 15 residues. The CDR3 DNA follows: TGTGCCAGCAGTTACTCAGGGGCCCGGTATGAACAACTGTTTTTT. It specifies CASSYSGARYEQLFF.

The CDR3 nucleotides are TGTGCCAGCAGGACTCCGGGACTGTGCTGCGAGCAGTACTTC. Translation: CASRTPGLCCEQYF. The chain is built from TRBV13 and TRBJ2-7; a weak D match, TRBD2 (6 bases). V lost 6 bases to trimming and J lost 6 bases, with 18 bases between them. The CDR3 consists of 14 residues. Germline V gives CDR1 PRHDT, CDR2 FYEKMQ (reference sequence).

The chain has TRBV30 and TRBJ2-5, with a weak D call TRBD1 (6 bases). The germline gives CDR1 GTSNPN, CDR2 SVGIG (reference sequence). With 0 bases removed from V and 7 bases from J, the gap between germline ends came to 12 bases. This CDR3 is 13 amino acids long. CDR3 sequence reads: CAWSVRDIGTQYF. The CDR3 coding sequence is TGTGCCTGGAGTGTACGGGACATAGGGACCCAGTACTTC.

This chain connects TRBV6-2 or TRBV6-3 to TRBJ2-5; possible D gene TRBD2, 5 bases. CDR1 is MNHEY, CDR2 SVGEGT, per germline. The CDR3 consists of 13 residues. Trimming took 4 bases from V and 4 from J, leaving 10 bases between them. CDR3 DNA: TGTGCCAGCAGTTTCTCTGGGAGAGAGACCCAGTACTTC. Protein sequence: CASSFSGRETQYF.

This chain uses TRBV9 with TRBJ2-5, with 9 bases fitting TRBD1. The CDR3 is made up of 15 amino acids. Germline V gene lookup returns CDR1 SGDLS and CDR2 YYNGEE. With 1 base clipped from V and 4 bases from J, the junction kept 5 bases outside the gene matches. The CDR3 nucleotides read TGTGCCAGCAGCGTAATGGGGGACAGGGCAGAGACCCAGTACTTC. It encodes CASSVMGDRAETQYF.

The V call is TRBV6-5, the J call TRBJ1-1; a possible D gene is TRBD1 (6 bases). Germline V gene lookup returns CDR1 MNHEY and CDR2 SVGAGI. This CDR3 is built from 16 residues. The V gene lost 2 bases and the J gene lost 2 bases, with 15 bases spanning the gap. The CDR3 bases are TGTGCCAGCAGTTACGCGAAGTGGACAGCTAACACTGAAGCTTTCTTT. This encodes CASSYAKWTANTEAFF.

The CDR3 is CASSADSTSADTQYF. The DNA for the CDR3 is TGTGCCAGCAGTGCCGACTCAACTAGCGCAGATACGCAGTATTTT. The J gene is TRBJ2-3, the V gene TRBV2, with 7 bases matching TRBD2. CDR3 size: 15 residues. The germline V gene encodes CDR1 SNHLY and CDR2 FYNNEI. V was pared by 4 bases and J by 4 bases, with 8 bases of the junction left unmatched. The variable domain in full, with the rest retrieved from reference TRBV2 and TRBJ2-3, is EPEVTQTPSHQVTQMGQEVILRCVPISNHLYFYWYRQILGQKVEFLVSFYNNEISEKSEIFDDQFSVERPDGSNFTLKIRSTKLEDSAMYFCASSADSTSADTQYFGPGTRLTVL.

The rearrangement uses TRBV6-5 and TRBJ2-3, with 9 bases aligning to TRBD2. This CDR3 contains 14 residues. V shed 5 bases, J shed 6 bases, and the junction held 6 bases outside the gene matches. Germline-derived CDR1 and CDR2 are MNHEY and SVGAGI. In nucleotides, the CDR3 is TGTGCCAGCAGTCGGTTTAGCGGGAGTGATACGCAGTATTTT. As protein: CASSRFSGSDTQYF.

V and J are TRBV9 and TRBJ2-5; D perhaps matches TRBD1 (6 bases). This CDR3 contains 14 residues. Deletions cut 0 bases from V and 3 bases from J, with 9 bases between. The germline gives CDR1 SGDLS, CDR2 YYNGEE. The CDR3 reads CASSVVGGKETQYF. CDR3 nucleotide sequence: TGTGCCAGCAGCGTAGTTGGGGGCAAAGAGACCCAGTACTTC.

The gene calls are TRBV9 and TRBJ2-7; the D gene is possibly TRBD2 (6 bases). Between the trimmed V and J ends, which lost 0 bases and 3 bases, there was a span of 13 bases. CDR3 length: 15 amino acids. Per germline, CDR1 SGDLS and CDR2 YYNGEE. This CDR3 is CASSVGGGSVYEQYF. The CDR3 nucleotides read TGTGCCAGCAGCGTAGGAGGAGGGTCAGTCTACGAGCAGTACTTC.

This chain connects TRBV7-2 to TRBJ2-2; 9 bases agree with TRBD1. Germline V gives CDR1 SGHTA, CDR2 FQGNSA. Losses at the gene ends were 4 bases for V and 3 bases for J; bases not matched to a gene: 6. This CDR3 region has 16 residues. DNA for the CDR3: TGTGCCAGCAGCTCGCGACAGGGGGTGGACACCGGGGAGCTGTTTTTT. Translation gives CASSSRQGVDTGELFF.

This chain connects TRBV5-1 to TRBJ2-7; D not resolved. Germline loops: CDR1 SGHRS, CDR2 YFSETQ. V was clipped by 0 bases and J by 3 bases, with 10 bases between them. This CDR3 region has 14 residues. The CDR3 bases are TGCGCCAGCAGCTTGGGCAGTGTTCTCTACGAGCAGTACTTC. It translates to CASSLGSVLYEQYF. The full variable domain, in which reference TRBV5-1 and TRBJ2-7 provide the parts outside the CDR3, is KAGVTQTPRYLIKTRGQQVTLSCSPISGHRSVSWYQQTPGQGLQFLFEYFSETQRNKGNFPGRFSGRQFSNSRSEMNVSTLELGDSALYLCASSLGSVLYEQYFGPGTRLTVT.

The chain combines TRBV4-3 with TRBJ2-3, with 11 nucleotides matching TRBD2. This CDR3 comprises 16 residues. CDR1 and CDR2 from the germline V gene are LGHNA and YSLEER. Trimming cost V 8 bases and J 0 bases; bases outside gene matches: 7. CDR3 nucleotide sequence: TGCGCCAGCTCCCTGGGACTAGCGGAGAGCACAGATACGCAGTATTTT. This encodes CASSLGLAESTDTQYF.

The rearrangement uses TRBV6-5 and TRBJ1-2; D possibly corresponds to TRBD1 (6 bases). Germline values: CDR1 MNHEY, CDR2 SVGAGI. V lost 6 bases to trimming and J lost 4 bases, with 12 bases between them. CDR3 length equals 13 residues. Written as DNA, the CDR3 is TGTGCCAGCAGCAAACAGGGTAGCTATGGCTACACCTTC. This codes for CASSKQGSYGYTF.

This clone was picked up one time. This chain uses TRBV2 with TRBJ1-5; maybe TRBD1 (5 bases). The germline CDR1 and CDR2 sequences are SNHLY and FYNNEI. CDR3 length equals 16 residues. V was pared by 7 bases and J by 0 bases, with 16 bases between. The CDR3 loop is CASKDKAMNSNQPQHF. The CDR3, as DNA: TGTGCCAGCAAGGACAAAGCGATGAATAGCAATCAGCCCCAGCATTTT.

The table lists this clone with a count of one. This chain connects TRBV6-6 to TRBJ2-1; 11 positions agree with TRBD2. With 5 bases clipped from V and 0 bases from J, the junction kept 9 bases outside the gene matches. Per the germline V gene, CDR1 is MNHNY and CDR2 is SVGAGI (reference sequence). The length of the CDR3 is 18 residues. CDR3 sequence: CASSLTSGVVGSYNEQFF. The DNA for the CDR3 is TGTGCCAGCAGTCTGACTAGCGGGGTCGTTGGCTCCTACAATGAGCAGTTCTTC.

The CDR3 DNA is TGTGCCAGCAGCCAAGAATCGGGAGGGGCTTACTACAATGAGCAGTTCTTC. This gives the protein CASSQESGGAYYNEQFF. V is TRBV3-1 (or the pseudogene TRBV3-2) and J is TRBJ2-1; 8 bases fit TRBD2. Germline assignment: CDR1 LGHDT and CDR2 YNNKEL (reference sequence). This CDR3 contains 17 residues. V was pared by 0 bases and J by 3 bases, with 7 bases of the junction left unmatched.

The CDR3 region is CASSQVFPGGNEQFF. In DNA form, the CDR3 reads TGTGCCAGCAGCCAAGTTTTCCCGGGAGGAAATGAGCAGTTCTTC. This rearrangement joins TRBV3-1 (or the pseudogene TRBV3-2) to TRBJ2-1, with 7 bases matching TRBD2. Germline trimming cut 1 base from V and 7 bases from J; bases unmatched to any gene: 7. Germline loops: CDR1 LGHDT, CDR2 YNNKEL (reference sequence). The CDR3 has 15 amino acids.

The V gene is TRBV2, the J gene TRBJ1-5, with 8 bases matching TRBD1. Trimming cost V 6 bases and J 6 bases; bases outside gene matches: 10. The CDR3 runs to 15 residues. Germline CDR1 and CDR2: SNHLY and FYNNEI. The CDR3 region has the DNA TGTGCCAGCAGGGGGGGAGACAGGGGAAGTCAGCCCCAGCATTTT. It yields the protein CASRGGDRGSQPQHF.